Listed here are 6 T cell receptor beta chains from one sample, sequenced in a study of spatial heterogeneity in lung cancer. Study-wide results and caveats: Higher tumor mutation counts went along with higher counts of expanded intratumoral alpha and beta TCRs.

Time point described: sample taken at primary tumor resection. For these TCRs, the target antigens are not known. TCRdb passed the 5' RACE reads through MiXCR, listing each CDR3 protein once. The sample has several thousand distinct CDR3 sequences; about 20% are singletons. Sample: lung tumor tissue, taken at surgery. These receptors were obtained from a female donor with early-stage non-small cell lung cancer.

This clonotype was picked up one time. The chain recombines TRBV11-3 with TRBJ2-2; 8 bases are shared with TRBD1. There are 14 residues in the CDR3. Germline CDR1 is SGHNT and CDR2 is YENEEA. The V gene end was trimmed by 5 bases and the J gene end by 5 bases; junction bases not matched to a gene: 4. The CDR3 DNA is TGTGCCAGCAGCCGGGACAGGAGGACCGGGGAGCTGTTTTTT. It yields the protein CASSRDRRTGELFF.

This clonotype qualifies as medium-sized. This chain connects TRBV11-2 to TRBJ2-5; D gene unclear. The CDR3 runs to 14 residues. V shed 5 bases and J shed 5 bases, with 15 bases lying between them. Germline-derived CDR1 and CDR2 are SGHAT and FQNNGV. The CDR3 here is CASSPARHWETQYF. The CDR3 bases are TGTGCCAGCAGCCCTGCCAGGCACTGGGAGACCCAGTACTTC.

By sample fraction, this clonotype is medium-sized. The chain joins TRBV7-6 to TRBJ2-3, with TRBD1 identical over 7 bases. V was pared by 1 base and J by 5 bases, with 3 bases of the junction left unmatched. This CDR3 is 14 amino acids long. CDR1 and CDR2 from the germline V gene are SGHVS and FNYEAQ. CDR3 residues: CASSLGSGGDTQYF. In nucleotides, the CDR3 is TGTGCCAGCAGCTTAGGGTCAGGGGGAGATACGCAGTATTTT.

V and J are TRBV6-5 and TRBJ1-2, with D possibly matching TRBD1 (5 bases). CDR3 size: 12 residues. CDR1 is MNHEY, CDR2 SVGAGI, per germline. The V and J ends lost 6 bases and 1 base respectively, with 6 bases between them. The CDR3 loop reads CASRDINYGYTF. The CDR3, as DNA: TGTGCCAGCAGGGACATTAACTATGGCTACACCTTC.

This chain links TRBV28 with TRBJ1-2; D gene unclear. The CDR3 spans 14 residues. CDR1 is MDHEN and CDR2 is SYDVKM in the germline V gene. V lost 1 base and J 4 bases, leaving 10 bases between the germline ends. The CDR3: CASSLSALGYGYTF. The CDR3 DNA follows: TGTGCCAGCAGTTTATCGGCATTAGGCTATGGCTACACCTTC.

V and J are TRBV18 and TRBJ2-3; D remains unclear. V was pared by 3 bases and J by 6 bases, with 4 bases between. The CDR3 is 11 residues long. Per the germline V gene, CDR1 is KGHSH and CDR2 is LQKENI. The CDR3 DNA reads as TGTGCCAGCTCACCGAGGGATACGCAGTATTTT. It specifies CASSPRDTQYF.